This T cell receptor beta chain appears in the sequencing data of a study of T cell repertoires in cytomegalovirus infection. Study details: Use of recently identified HLA-C-restricted and well-studied HLA-B-restricted CMV epitopes was part of the study. Public TCR beta signatures indicated both CMV infection and matching HLA type.

Findings of the study overall: There were carriers of CMV plus the relevant HLA, and cumulative public TCR beta family frequency identified them.

This CDR3 is built from 15 residues. V was pared by 6 bases and J by 0 bases, with 13 bases between. Germline V gene data show CDR1 as MNHEY and CDR2 as SMNVEV (reference sequence). This clonotype was found a few times. Its target is unknown. MiXCR, run by TCRdb on the reads, gives a single entry per CDR3 protein. The sample lists hundreds of thousands of distinct CDR3 sequences; 30% to 35% were seen once. The chain recombines TRBV27 with TRBJ2-3, with D possibly being TRBD1 (6 bases). The sample in question was cultured CD8+ T cells from PBMCs, obtained from culture after CMV antigen stimulation. This sequence was found in a human donor in good health (CMV status not recorded). Some clones in this sample may be carry-over from other donors' samples. The CDR3 DNA is TGTGCCAGCAGCCCTCCAGGGGCCAGCACAGATACGCAGTATTTT. It encodes CASSPPGASTDTQYF.